The next 25 T cell receptor beta chains were all read from a single sample in a study of tumor-infiltrating lymphocytes in primary liver carcinoma. Between about 18 and 33 mg of unsorted bulk tissue served as the source from which RNA and DNA were co-extracted. The input was 450 to 500 ng total RNA; TCR beta cDNA was made from it with a constant-region primer. Construction of TCR beta libraries relied on three successive nested multiplex PCR rounds employing slightly modified ARM-PCR. For 10 cycles apiece, the opening two PCR rounds ran with TRBV1-TRBV30 forward primers and a C-beta reverse primer. A single record per CDR3 protein comes from TCRdb applying MiXCR to the multiplex PCR reads. The sample has fewer than 75,000 distinct CDR3 sequences; 71% are singletons. Sequencing was done on a sample of liver tumor tissue from sampling region 4. Sample subset: tumor region T4, right-lateral pole. These receptors came from a man in his forties with primary liver carcinoma and hepatitis B virus infection.

The chain has TRBV4-3 and TRBJ1-4; D is possibly TRBD1 (6 bases). V was clipped by 4 bases and J by 4 bases, with 13 bases between them. The CDR3 is 15 amino acids. The V gene's germline CDR1 is LGHNA and CDR2 YSLEER. CDR3 nucleotide sequence: TGCGCCAGCAGCCGGTCTGACAGGTGTAATGAAAAACTGTTTTTT. Translating gives CASSRSDRCNEKLFF.

This clonotype was seen ten or more times. The chain couples TRBV29-1 to TRBJ1-1; possibly TRBD1 for D (5 bases). This CDR3 contains 12 residues. CDR1 is SQVTM and CDR2 is ANQGSEA in the germline V gene. V was cut by 6 bases and J by 4 bases, with 12 bases left in between. CDR3 nucleotides: TGCAGCGTGATAACGGGGGGCACTGAAGCTTTCTTT. As protein: CSVITGGTEAFF.

Concerning this clonotype: A read error may be the cause here, since a much bigger clone is one base away. The chain joins TRBV29-1 to TRBJ1-2, with D hard to call. Germline loops: CDR1 SQVTM, CDR2 ANQGSEA. The CDR3 extends over 10 amino acids. The V and J ends lost 3 bases and 9 bases respectively, with 8 bases between them. The CDR3 region has the DNA TGCAGCGTTGACACCGGCCGCTACACCTTC. It is translated as CSVDTGRYTF.

In regard to this clonotype: This clone may be a read error of a much larger clone one base away. The V and J genes are TRBV29-1 and TRBJ1-1; no clear D. The germline V and J ends were trimmed by 7 bases and 0 bases, with 12 bases remaining between them. CDR1 is SQVTM, CDR2 ANQGSEA, per germline. CDR3 length: 13 amino acids. In nucleotides, the CDR3 is TGCAGCGCCTGGTACGGGCTGAACACTGAAGCTTTCTTT. This sequence encodes CSAWYGLNTEAFF.

On this clonotype: One end of the junction fails to match germline, which may point to a read error. The rearrangement joins TRBV5-4 to TRBJ2-1, with no clear D. The CDR3 runs 13 residues. In germline, CDR1 is SGHNT, CDR2 YYREEE (reference sequence). The CDR3 is CASSLEQYNEQFF. CDR3 nucleotides: TGTGCCAGCAGTTTGGAACAGTACAATGAGCAGTTCTTC.

Concerning this clonotype itself: A junction boundary mismatches the germline segment, possibly from a read error. The rearrangement joins TRBV11-2 to TRBJ2-1; 10 nucleotides line up with TRBD1. The CDR3 runs 15 residues. CDR1 and CDR2 from the germline V gene are SGHAT and FQNNGV. DNA for the CDR3: TGTGCCGGCAGCTCCGGGACAGGGGCTAAAGGTGAGCAGTTCTTT. Protein: CAGSSGTGAKGEQFF.

A note on this clonotype: A much larger clone differs by one base, so this may be a read error. DNA of the CDR3: TGTGCCAGTAGTATTAACAGGGCCTACGAGCAGTGCTTC. This codes for CASSINRAYEQCF. The rearrangement uses TRBV19 and TRBJ2-7, with D tentatively TRBD1 (6 bases). The CDR3 has 13 amino acids. Germline CDR1 LNHDA, CDR2 SQIVND (reference sequence).

The chain joins TRBV29-1 to TRBJ1-1; a weak D match, TRBD1 (5 bases). V gave up 5 bases and J gave up 0 bases, with 16 bases separating them. Germline V gene sequence: CDR1 SQVTM, CDR2 ANQGSEA. The CDR3 covers 15 residues. Written as DNA, the CDR3 is TGCAGCGTTCTTCCGGTGTGGGGGGTGAACACTGAAGCTTTCTTT. This gives the protein CSVLPVWGVNTEAFF. Based on the CDR3 plus reference TRBV29-1 and TRBJ1-1, the full variable domain is SAVISQKPSRDICQRGTSLTIQCQVDSQVTMMFWYRQQPGQSLTLIATANQGSEATYESGFVIDKFPISRPNLTFSTLTVSNMSPEDSSIYLCSVLPVWGVNTEAFFGQGTRLTVV.

The rearrangement links TRBV11-2 to TRBJ2-7; tentatively, D is TRBD1 (5 bases). Germline V gives CDR1 SGHAT, CDR2 FQNNGV. The length of the CDR3 is 14 residues. CDR3: CVCSLVAGMETQYF. The CDR3 region has the DNA TGTGTCTGCAGCTTAGTGGCAGGGATGGAGACCCAATACTTC.

A remark on this clonotype: At one boundary the junction diverges from the germline segment, which might be a read error. The chain combines TRBV7-9 with TRBJ2-1; 7 nucleotides line up with TRBD2. The CDR3 totals 17 residues. The germline V gene encodes CDR1 SEHNR and CDR2 FQNEAQ (reference sequence). CDR3 in amino acids: CANSFGGGPRSINEQFF. In nucleotides, the CDR3 is TGTGCCAACAGCTTCGGGGGAGGGCCACGATCCATCAATGAGCAGTTCTTC.

The chain links TRBV11-1 to TRBJ2-5; 7 bases line up with TRBD1. The length of the CDR3 is 14 residues. CDR1 is SGHAT and CDR2 is FQDESV in the germline V gene (reference sequence). Losses at the gene ends were 6 bases for V and 10 bases for J; bases not matched to a gene: 14. The CDR3 reads CASSGQVEMDIQYF. The CDR3 DNA reads as TGTGCCAGCAGTGGACAGGTGGAGATGGATATCCAGTACTTC.

This clonotype was seen more than once but under ten times. The chain has TRBV29-1 and TRBJ2-7, with D perhaps matching TRBD2 (6 bases). The CDR3 has 12 amino acids. Germline values: CDR1 SQVTM, CDR2 ANQGSEA. In DNA, the CDR3 is TGCAGTGTCAGGAGGGCCTTGGGGGAGCAGTACTTC. This codes for CSVRRALGEQYF.

The chain joins TRBV29-1 to TRBJ2-5; 8 bases map to TRBD2. Unmatched junction bases numbered 15, after V lost 5 bases and J lost 7 bases. The CDR3 totals 15 residues. From germline, CDR1 is SQVTM and CDR2 ANQGSEA. CDR3 protein: CSVRTSGSWAGTQYF. In DNA form, the CDR3 reads TGCAGCGTTCGGACCAGCGGGAGTTGGGCAGGGACCCAGTACTTC.

In this sample, this clonotype turned up once. Lacking the conserved final phenylalanine or tryptophan, this CDR3 likely reflects a read error. The rearrangement joins TRBV4-1 to TRBJ1-2, with D perhaps matching TRBD1 (6 bases). This CDR3 has 14 amino acids. Germline V lookup: CDR1 MGHRA, CDR2 YSYEKL. The CDR3 is CASSQGDKNYVYTI. As DNA, the CDR3 is TGTGCCAGCAGCCAAGGGGACAAGAACTATGTCTACACCATC.

This clonotype was observed many times. V gene TRBV24-1 combines with J gene TRBJ2-3, with 14 bases fitting TRBD2. Germline CDR1 is KGHDR and CDR2 is SFDVKD. Unmatched junction bases numbered 6, after V lost 4 bases and J lost 4 bases. The CDR3 extends over 17 amino acids. The CDR3 nucleotides are TGTGCCACCAGTGACCCCCGACTAGCGGGAGGGCCAGATACGCAGTATTTT. Translation: CATSDPRLAGGPDTQYF.

This clonotype came up a few times. This may stem from a read error, because a much larger clone lies one nucleotide away. The rearrangement links TRBV5-6 to TRBJ2-7, with D perhaps being TRBD1 or TRBD2 (5 bases each). The CDR3 sequence is 12 residues long. Germline V gene lookup returns CDR1 SGHDT and CDR2 YYEEEE. CDR3 sequence: CASNLKRDERYF. DNA for the CDR3: TGTGCCAGCAACCTTAAAAGGGACGAGCGGTACTTC.

Only a few counts were recorded for this clonotype. A clone one base away is much larger, so this may be a read error. This chain uses TRBV10-2 with TRBJ1-1, with D hard to call. Looked up from germline, CDR1 is WSHSY and CDR2 is SAAADI. The CDR3 has 13 amino acids. DNA of the CDR3: TGCGCCAGCAGTGAAGTAGAAAACAGTGAAGCTTTCTTT. This sequence encodes CASSEVENSEAFF.

A remark on this clonotype: An end of the junction does not agree with germline; a read error may underlie this. The V and J genes are TRBV11-2 and TRBJ2-5; D is unclear. Germline CDR1 SGHAT, CDR2 FQNNGV. The CDR3 length is 13 residues. CDR3 DNA sequence: TGTGTCAGCAGCTTAGATCAGCGCGGCTCCCAGAACTTC. Protein product: CVSSLDQRGSQNF.

This clonotype was recorded a few times. V usage is TRBV29-1 and J usage is TRBJ1-1; D remains ambiguous. CDR1 SQVTM and CDR2 ANQGSEA come from the germline V gene. Trimming took 6 bases from V and 2 from J, leaving 7 bases between them. This CDR3 has 11 residues. CDR3 nucleotide sequence: TGCAGCGTCCGCGATAACACTGAAGCTTTCTTT. Translated: CSVRDNTEAFF.

The V gene is TRBV5-4, the J gene TRBJ2-1; D not resolved. Germline V gene data show CDR1 as SGHNT and CDR2 as YYREEE (reference sequence). The CDR3 sequence is 13 residues long. V gave up 7 bases and J gave up 4 bases, with 12 bases separating them. The CDR3 region is CASCLDGYNEQFF. CDR3 nucleotides: TGTGCCAGCTGCCTCGACGGATACAATGAGCAGTTCTTC.

This clonotype was detected only once. Mismatch with germline at one junction end may stem from a read error. This chain links TRBV6-2 or TRBV6-3 with TRBJ2-1; 7 nucleotides match TRBD1. This CDR3 is built from 16 residues. CDR1 is MNHEY, CDR2 SVGEGT, per germline. CDR3 nucleotide sequence: TGTGGCAGCAGTTACCAGGACAGGAGCTCCTACAATGAGCAGTTCTTC. This gives the protein CGSSYQDRSSYNEQFF.

This clonotype turned up a few times. One base away lies a much larger clone, so this may be a sequencing read error. This rearrangement joins TRBV28 to TRBJ1-2; a weak D match, TRBD1 (5 bases). The CDR3 contains 13 residues. CDR1 MDHEN and CDR2 SYDVKM come from the germline V gene. The DNA of the CDR3 is TGTGCCAGCACCACGGGGCAGTTCTATGGCTACGCCTTC. Its protein is CASTTGQFYGYAF.

Concerning this clonotype itself: A read error may account for a junction end that differs from germline. The chain uses TRBV11-2 and TRBJ2-6, with TRBD2 as a possible D gene (6 bases). CDR3 size: 16 residues. Germline V gives CDR1 SGHAT, CDR2 FQNNGV. CDR3 region: CASGLDLGAGANVLTF. The CDR3, as DNA: TGTGCTAGCGGCTTAGATCTCGGGGCTGGAGCCAACGTCCTGACTTTC.

The V and J genes are TRBV5-1 and TRBJ2-2; the D is unclear. The CDR3 length is 14 residues. Germline V CDR1 and CDR2: SGHRS, YFSETQ. The ends were cut back, 0 bases at V and 10 bases at J, with 13 bases in the middle. The CDR3 loop reads CASSLERIHEELFF. The DNA for the CDR3 is TGCGCCAGCAGCTTGGAAAGGATCCACGAGGAGCTGTTTTTT.

Concerning this clonotype itself: One junction end disagrees with the germline gene, perhaps due to a read error. The V gene is TRBV5-1, the J gene TRBJ2-7, with D possibly being TRBD1 (6 bases). The germline V gene has CDR1 SGHRS and CDR2 YFSETQ. The CDR3 totals 13 residues. Here the CDR3 reads CTSSSGAGYEQYF. The CDR3 DNA follows: TGCACCAGCAGCTCAGGGGCAGGTTACGAACAGTACTTC.